The 11 T cell receptor beta chains below were found in one sample sequenced in a study of blood T cell repertoires in COVID-19. Only in-frame clones appear in the TCRdb table, and some are missing; sequencing was by immunoSEQ multiplex PCR. The table records around 300,000 clones, around 87% of them present only once. Material for sequencing was peripheral blood. These receptors all stem from a woman in her forties or fifties with active or convalescent COVID-19.

The chain carries TRBV30 and TRBJ2-7; TRBD1 agrees at 7 bases. CDR1 and CDR2 from the germline V gene are GTSNPN and SVGIG (reference sequence). Unmatched junction bases numbered 5, after V lost 4 bases and J lost 2 bases. This CDR3 contains 13 residues. The CDR3 DNA sequence: TGTGCCTGGATACAGGGGAATACCTACGAGCAGTACTTC. As protein: CAWIQGNTYEQYF.

V and J are TRBV10-3 and TRBJ1-2, with a tentative D call TRBD1 (6 bases). Per germline, CDR1 ENHRY and CDR2 SYGVKD. The ends were cut back, 6 bases at V and 0 bases at J, with 14 bases in the middle. CDR3 length: 15 residues. DNA of the CDR3: TGTGCCATCAGCGATCAAGGACAGTCTAACTATGGCTACACCTTC. This translates into CAISDQGQSNYGYTF.

The chain carries TRBV9 and TRBJ2-3; 14 nucleotides align to TRBD2. V shed 3 bases and J 4 bases; nucleotides not matched to a gene: 10. Germline-derived CDR1 and CDR2 are SGDLS and YYNGEE. The CDR3 sequence is 18 residues long. CDR3 DNA: TGTGCCAGCAGCGCTCCCCGGGGGGGACTAGCGGGAGCAGATACGCAGTATTTT. Encoded protein: CASSAPRGGLAGADTQYF.

The chain links TRBV7-3 to TRBJ1-1; no clear D. CDR1 is SGHTA and CDR2 is FQGTGA in the germline V gene. The CDR3 has 15 amino acids. V dropped 3 bases and J dropped 3 bases, with 14 bases sitting between them. CDR3 DNA sequence: TGTGCCAGCAGCTTCAGCCCGGCGGGCCACACTGAAGCTTTCTTT. Translated, it gives CASSFSPAGHTEAFF.

This chain links TRBV3-1 (or the pseudogene TRBV3-2) with TRBJ2-3, with no clear D. CDR1 is LGHDT, CDR2 YNNKEL, per germline (reference sequence). The CDR3 loop spans 15 amino acids. Trimming stripped 0 bases from V and 4 bases from J, with 11 bases between. The CDR3 is CASSQDLLRPDTQYF. CDR3 nucleotides: TGTGCCAGCAGCCAAGACCTCTTGCGGCCAGATACGCAGTATTTT.

V gene TRBV29-1 combines with J gene TRBJ2-5; 10 bases are a match to TRBD1. V gave up 6 bases and J gave up 5 bases; unmatched junction bases: 6. Germline CDR1 and CDR2: SQVTM and ANQGSEA. The CDR3 spans 13 residues. The CDR3 DNA follows: TGCAGCGTCCGGGGACAGGGGCGGGAGACCCAGTACTTC. Its protein product is CSVRGQGRETQYF.

The CDR3 loop is CSVEVNSNQPQHF. The CDR3 DNA is TGCAGCGTTGAAGTAAATAGCAATCAGCCCCAGCATTTT. This chain joins TRBV29-1 and TRBJ1-5; no definite D call. The germline CDR1 and CDR2 sequences are SQVTM and ANQGSEA. CDR3 length: 13 amino acids. Trimming took 1 base from V and 0 from J, leaving 4 bases between them.

The chain recombines TRBV7-3 with TRBJ2-2; D remains unclear. The V end was cut by 1 base, the J end by 2 bases, with 11 bases between. This CDR3 region has 16 residues. Germline assignment: CDR1 SGHTA and CDR2 FQGTGA. The CDR3 here is CASSLIRQTNTGELFF. In DNA, the CDR3 is TGTGCCAGCAGCTTAATAAGGCAGACTAACACCGGGGAGCTGTTTTTT.

The chain couples TRBV19 to TRBJ1-4; 7 nucleotides line up with TRBD1. Trimming cost V 3 bases and J 8 bases; bases outside gene matches: 12. The CDR3 loop spans 16 amino acids. The germline V gene encodes CDR1 LNHDA and CDR2 SQIVND (reference sequence). The CDR3 region has the DNA TGTGCCAGTAGTATGCACATCCCGGGACAGCTAGAAAAACTGTTTTTT. Amino acids: CASSMHIPGQLEKLFF.

The V and J genes are TRBV7-3 and TRBJ1-3; D might be TRBD1 (5 bases). V was trimmed by 5 bases and J by 0 bases, leaving 17 bases between them. CDR3 length equals 17 residues. Germline CDR1 SGHTA, CDR2 FQGTGA. CDR3 DNA: TGTGCCAGCAGCCGTTCGGCCTCAAGGGGCTCTGGAAACACCATATATTTT. This sequence encodes CASSRSASRGSGNTIYF.

The chain couples TRBV4-3 to TRBJ2-1; 7 positions match TRBD2. Germline V gives CDR1 LGHNA, CDR2 YSLEER. V lost 0 bases and J lost 6; bases outside the gene matches: 5. This CDR3 contains 15 residues. CDR3 sequence (DNA): TGCGCCAGCAGCCAAGAGGGCGGGAGTTTCAATGAGCAGTTCTTC. Translation: CASSQEGGSFNEQFF.